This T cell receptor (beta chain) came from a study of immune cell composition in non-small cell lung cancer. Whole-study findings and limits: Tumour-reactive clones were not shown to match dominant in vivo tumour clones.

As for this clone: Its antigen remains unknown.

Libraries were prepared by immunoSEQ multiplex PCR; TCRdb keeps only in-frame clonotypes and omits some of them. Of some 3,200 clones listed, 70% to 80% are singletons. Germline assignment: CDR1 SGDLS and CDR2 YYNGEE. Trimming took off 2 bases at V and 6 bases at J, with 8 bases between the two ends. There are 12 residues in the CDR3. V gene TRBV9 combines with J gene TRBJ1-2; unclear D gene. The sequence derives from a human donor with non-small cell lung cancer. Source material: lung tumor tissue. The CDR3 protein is CASSVGANGYTF. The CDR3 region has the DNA TGTGCCAGCAGCGTCGGTGCGAATGGCTACACCTTC. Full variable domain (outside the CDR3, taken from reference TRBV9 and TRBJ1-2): DSGVTQTPKHLITATGQRVTLRCSPRSGDLSVYWYQQSLDQGLQFLIQYYNGEERAKGNILERFSAQQFPDLHSELNLSSLELGDSALYFCASSVGANGYTFGSGTRLTVV.